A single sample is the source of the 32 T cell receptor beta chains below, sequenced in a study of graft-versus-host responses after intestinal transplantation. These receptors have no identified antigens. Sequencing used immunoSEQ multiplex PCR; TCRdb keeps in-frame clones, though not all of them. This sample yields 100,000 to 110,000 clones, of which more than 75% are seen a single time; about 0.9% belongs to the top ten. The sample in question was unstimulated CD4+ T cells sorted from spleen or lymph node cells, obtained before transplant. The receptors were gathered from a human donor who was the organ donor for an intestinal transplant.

CDR3 in DNA: TGTGCCAGTAGTACCGGACAGAACACTGAAGCTTTCTTT. It encodes CASSTGQNTEAFF. The chain uses TRBV19 and TRBJ1-1; perhaps TRBD1 as D (5 bases). This CDR3 is 13 amino acids long. V was clipped by 4 bases and J by 1 base, with 7 bases between them. CDR1 LNHDA and CDR2 SQIVND come from the germline V gene (reference sequence).

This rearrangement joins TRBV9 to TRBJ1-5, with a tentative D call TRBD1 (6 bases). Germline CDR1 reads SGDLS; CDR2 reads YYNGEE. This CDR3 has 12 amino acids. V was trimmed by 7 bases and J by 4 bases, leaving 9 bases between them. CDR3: CASGGANQPQHF. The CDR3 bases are TGTGCCAGCGGGGGGGCTAATCAGCCCCAGCATTTT.

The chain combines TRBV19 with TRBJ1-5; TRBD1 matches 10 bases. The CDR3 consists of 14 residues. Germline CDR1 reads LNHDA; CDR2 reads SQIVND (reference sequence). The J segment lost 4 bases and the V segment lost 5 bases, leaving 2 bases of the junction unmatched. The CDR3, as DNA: TGTGCCAGTAGTCAGGGACAGGGGAATCAGCCCCAGCATTTT. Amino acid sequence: CASSQGQGNQPQHF.

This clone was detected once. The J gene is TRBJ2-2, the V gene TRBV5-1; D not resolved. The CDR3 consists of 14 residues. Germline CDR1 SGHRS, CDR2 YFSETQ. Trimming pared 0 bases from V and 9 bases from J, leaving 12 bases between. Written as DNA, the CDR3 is TGCGCCAGCAGCTTGGCCCCGGGTAGGAGGGAGCTGTTTTTT. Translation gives CASSLAPGRRELFF. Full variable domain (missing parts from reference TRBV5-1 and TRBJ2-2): KAGVTQTPRYLIKTRGQQVTLSCSPISGHRSVSWYQQTPGQGLQFLFEYFSETQRNKGNFPGRFSGRQFSNSRSEMNVSTLELGDSALYLCASSLAPGRRELFFGEGSRLTVL.

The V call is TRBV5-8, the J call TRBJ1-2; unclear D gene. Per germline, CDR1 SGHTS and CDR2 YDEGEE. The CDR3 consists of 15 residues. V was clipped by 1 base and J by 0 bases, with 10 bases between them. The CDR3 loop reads CASSLRIAANYGYTF. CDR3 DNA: TGTGCCAGCAGCTTGAGGATAGCTGCTAACTATGGCTACACCTTC.

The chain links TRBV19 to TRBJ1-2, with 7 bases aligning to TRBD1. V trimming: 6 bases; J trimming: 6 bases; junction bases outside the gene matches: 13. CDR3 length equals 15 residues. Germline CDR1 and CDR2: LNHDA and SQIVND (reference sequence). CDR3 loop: CASSRLRDSLNGYTF. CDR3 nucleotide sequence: TGTGCCAGTAGCCGACTTCGGGACAGTTTAAATGGCTACACCTTC.

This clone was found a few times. CDR3 region: CAWSSNRGQGYGYTF. The DNA for the CDR3 is TGTGCCTGGAGTTCAAACAGGGGGCAGGGTTATGGCTACACCTTC. The chain has TRBV30 and TRBJ1-2; 9 bases map to TRBD1. Looked up from germline, CDR1 is GTSNPN and CDR2 is SVGIG (reference sequence). The CDR3 has 15 amino acids. The V and J ends lost 2 bases and 5 bases, in that order; junction bases with no gene match: 9.

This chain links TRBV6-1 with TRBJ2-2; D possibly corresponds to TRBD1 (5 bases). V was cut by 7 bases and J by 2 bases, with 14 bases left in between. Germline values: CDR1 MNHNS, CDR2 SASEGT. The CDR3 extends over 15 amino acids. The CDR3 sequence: CASTNLGVNTGELFF. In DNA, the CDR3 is TGTGCCAGCACAAATTTAGGGGTTAACACCGGGGAGCTGTTTTTT.

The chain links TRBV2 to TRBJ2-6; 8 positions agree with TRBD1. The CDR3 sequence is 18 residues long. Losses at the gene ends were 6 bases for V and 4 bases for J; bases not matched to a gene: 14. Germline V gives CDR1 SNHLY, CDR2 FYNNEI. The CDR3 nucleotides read TGTGCCAGCAGCACAGGACAGGGAAGAAGTTTGGGGGCCAACGTCCTGACTTTC. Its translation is CASSTGQGRSLGANVLTF.

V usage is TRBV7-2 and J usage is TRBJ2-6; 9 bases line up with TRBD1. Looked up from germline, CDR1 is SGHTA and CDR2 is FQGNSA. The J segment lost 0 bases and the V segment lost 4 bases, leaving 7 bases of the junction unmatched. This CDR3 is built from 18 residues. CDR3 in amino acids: CASSSPGQGSSGANVLTF. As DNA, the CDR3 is TGTGCCAGCAGCTCCCCGGGACAGGGTTCCTCTGGGGCCAACGTCCTGACTTTC. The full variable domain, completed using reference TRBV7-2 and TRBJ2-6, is GAGVSQSPSNKVTEKGKDVELRCDPISGHTALYWYRQSLGQGLEFLIYFQGNSAPDKSGLPSDRFSAERTGGSVSTLTIQRTQQEDSAVYLCASSSPGQGSSGANVLTFGAGSRLTVL.

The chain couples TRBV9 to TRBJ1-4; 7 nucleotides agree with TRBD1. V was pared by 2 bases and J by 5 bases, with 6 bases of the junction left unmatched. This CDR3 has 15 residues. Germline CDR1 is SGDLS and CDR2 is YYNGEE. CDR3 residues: CASSVGDRVNEKLFF. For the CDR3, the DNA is TGTGCCAGCAGCGTCGGTGACAGGGTCAATGAAAAACTGTTTTTT.

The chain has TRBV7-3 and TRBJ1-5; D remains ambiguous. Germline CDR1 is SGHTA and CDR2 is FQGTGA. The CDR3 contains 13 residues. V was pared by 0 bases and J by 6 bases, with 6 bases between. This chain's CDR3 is CASSLTAGQPQHF. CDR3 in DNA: TGTGCCAGCAGCTTAACCGCGGGTCAGCCCCAGCATTTT.

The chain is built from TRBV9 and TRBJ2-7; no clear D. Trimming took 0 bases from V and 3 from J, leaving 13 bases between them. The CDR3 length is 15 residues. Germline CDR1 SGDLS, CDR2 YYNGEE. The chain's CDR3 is CASSVGRTFNYEQYF. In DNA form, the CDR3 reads TGTGCCAGCAGCGTAGGACGAACCTTTAACTACGAGCAGTACTTC.

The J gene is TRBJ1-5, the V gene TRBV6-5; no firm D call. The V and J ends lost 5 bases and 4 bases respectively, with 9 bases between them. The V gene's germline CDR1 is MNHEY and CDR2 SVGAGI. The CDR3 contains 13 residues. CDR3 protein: CASSRSGNQPQHF. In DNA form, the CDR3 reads TGTGCCAGCAGTCGAAGCGGGAATCAGCCCCAGCATTTT.

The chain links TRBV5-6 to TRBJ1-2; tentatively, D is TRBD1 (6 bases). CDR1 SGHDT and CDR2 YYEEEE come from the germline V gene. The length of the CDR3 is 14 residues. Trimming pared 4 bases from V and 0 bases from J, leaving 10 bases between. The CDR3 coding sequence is TGTGCCAGCAGCCGGACAGCTACTAACTATGGCTACACCTTC. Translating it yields CASSRTATNYGYTF.

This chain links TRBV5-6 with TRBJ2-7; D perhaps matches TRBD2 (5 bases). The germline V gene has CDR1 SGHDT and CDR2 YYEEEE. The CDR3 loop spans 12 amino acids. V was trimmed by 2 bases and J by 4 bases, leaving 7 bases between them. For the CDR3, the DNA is TGTGCCAGCAGCTTTAGGGAGTACGAGCAGTACTTC. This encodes CASSFREYEQYF. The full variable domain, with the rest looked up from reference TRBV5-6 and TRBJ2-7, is DAGVTQSPTHLIKTRGQQVTLRCSPKSGHDTVSWYQQALGQGPQFIFQYYEEEERQRGNFPDRFSGHQFPNYSSELNVNALLLGDSALYLCASSFREYEQYFGPGTRLTVT.

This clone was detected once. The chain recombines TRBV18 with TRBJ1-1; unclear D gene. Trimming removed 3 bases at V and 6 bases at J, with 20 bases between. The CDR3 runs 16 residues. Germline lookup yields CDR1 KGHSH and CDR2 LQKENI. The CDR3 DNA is TGTGCCAGCTCACCGGTTGTCCGGGCGCGGGAAGCTGAAGCTTTCTTT. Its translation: CASSPVVRAREAEAFF.

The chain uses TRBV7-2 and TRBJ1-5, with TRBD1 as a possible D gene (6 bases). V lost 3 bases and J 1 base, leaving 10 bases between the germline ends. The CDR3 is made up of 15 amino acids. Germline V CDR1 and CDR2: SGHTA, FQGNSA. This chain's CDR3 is CASSFEGGSNQPQHF. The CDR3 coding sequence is TGTGCCAGCAGCTTTGAGGGGGGAAGCAATCAGCCCCAGCATTTT.

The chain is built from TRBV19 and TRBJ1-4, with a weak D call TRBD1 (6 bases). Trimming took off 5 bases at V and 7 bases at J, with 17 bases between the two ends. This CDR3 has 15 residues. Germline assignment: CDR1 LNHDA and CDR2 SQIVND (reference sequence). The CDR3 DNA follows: TGTGCCAGTAGTCTCGAAGGGACACGAGGTGAAAAACTGTTTTTT. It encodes CASSLEGTRGEKLFF. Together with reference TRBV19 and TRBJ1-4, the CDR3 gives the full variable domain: DGGITQSPKYLFRKEGQNVTLSCEQNLNHDAMYWYRQDPGQGLRLIYYSQIVNDFQKGDIAEGYSVSREKKESFPLTVTSAQKNPTAFYLCASSLEGTRGEKLFFGSGTQLSVL.

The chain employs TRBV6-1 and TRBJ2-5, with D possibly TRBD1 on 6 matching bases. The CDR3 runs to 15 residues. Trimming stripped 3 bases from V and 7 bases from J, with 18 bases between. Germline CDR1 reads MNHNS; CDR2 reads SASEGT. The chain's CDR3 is CASSDGQRPHGTQYF. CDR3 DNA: TGTGCCAGCAGTGATGGACAGCGCCCTCATGGGACCCAGTACTTC.

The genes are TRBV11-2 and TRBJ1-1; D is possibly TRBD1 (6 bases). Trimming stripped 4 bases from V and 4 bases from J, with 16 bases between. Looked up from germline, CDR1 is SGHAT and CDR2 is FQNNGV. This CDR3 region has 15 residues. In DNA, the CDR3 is TGTGCCAGCAGCTCTCCCGAGGGGGTAGTCACTGAAGCTTTCTTT. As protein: CASSSPEGVVTEAFF.

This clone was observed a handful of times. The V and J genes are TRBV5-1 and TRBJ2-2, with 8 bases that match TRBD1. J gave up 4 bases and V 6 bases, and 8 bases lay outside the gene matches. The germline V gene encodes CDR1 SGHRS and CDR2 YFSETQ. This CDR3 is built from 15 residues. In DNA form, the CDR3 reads TGCGCCAGCAATCAGGGGGCCGGGTTCACCGGGGAGCTGTTTTTT. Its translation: CASNQGAGFTGELFF.

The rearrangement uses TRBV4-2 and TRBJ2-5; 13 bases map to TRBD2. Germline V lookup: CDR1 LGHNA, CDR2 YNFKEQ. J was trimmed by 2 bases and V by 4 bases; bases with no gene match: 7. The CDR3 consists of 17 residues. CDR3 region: CASSPIGTSGVQETQYF. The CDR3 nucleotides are TGTGCCAGCAGCCCGATAGGGACTAGCGGGGTTCAAGAGACCCAGTACTTC.

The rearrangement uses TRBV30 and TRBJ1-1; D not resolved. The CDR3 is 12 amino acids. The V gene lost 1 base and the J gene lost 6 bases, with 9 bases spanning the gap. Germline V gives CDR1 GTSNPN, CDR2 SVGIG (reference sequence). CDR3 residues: CAWSGSAPEAFF. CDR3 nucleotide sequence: TGTGCCTGGAGTGGGTCCGCCCCTGAAGCTTTCTTT.

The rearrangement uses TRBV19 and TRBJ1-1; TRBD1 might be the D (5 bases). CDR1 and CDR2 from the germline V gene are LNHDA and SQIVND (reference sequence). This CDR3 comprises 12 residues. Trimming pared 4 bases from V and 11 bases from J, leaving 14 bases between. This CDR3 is CASSTYWEGAFF. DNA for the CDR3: TGTGCCAGTAGTACATATTGGGAGGGGGCTTTCTTT.

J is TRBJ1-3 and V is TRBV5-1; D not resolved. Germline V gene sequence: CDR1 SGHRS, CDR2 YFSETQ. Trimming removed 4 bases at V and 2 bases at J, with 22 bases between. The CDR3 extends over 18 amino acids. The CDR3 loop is CASSPGKALPSPGNTIYF. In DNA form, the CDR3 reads TGCGCCAGCAGCCCCGGGAAGGCGCTCCCTTCGCCTGGAAACACCATATATTTT.

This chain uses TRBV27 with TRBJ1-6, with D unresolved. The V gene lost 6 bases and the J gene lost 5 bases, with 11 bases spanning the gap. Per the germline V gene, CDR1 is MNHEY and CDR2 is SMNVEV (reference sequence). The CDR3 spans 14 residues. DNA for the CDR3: TGTGCCAGCAGCGGAAGGGCCGATAATTCACCCCTCCACTTT. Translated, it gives CASSGRADNSPLHF.

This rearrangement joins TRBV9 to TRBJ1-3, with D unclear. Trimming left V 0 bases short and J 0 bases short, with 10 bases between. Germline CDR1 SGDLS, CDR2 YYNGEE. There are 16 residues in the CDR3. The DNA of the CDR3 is TGTGCCAGCAGCGTAGGTGGGTGGAACTCTGGAAACACCATATATTTT. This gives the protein CASSVGGWNSGNTIYF.

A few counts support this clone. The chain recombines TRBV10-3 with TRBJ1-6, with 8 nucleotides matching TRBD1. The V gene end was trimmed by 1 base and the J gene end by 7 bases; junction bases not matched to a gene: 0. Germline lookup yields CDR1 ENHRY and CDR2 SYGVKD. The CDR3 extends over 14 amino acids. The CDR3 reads CAISEWTGNSPLHF. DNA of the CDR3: TGTGCCATCAGTGAGTGGACAGGGAATTCACCCCTCCACTTT.

CDR3 loop: CASEFGNSNYGYTF. Written as DNA, the CDR3 is TGTGCCAGCGAATTTGGGAACTCTAACTATGGCTACACCTTC. The chain combines TRBV6-1 with TRBJ1-2, with D unclear. Germline CDR1 reads MNHNS; CDR2 reads SASEGT. The V end was cut by 8 bases, the J end by 0 bases, with 13 bases between. This CDR3 contains 14 residues.

This CDR3 reads CASSLGTLLGTQYF. In nucleotides, the CDR3 is TGTGCCAGCAGTCTTGGGACACTTCTGGGTACGCAGTATTTT. The rearrangement links TRBV28 to TRBJ2-3; a weak D match, TRBD1 (6 bases). This CDR3 contains 14 residues. Trimming cost V 5 bases and J 8 bases, with 17 bases left between them. Germline V gene sequence: CDR1 MDHEN, CDR2 SYDVKM.

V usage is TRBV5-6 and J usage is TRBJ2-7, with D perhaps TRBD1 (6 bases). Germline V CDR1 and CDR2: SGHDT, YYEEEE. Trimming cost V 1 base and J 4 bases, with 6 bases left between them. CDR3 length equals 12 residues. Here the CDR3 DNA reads TGTGCCAGCAGCTTGACAGGGTACGAGCAGTACTTC. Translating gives CASSLTGYEQYF. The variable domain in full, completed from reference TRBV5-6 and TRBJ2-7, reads DAGVTQSPTHLIKTRGQQVTLRCSPKSGHDTVSWYQQALGQGPQFIFQYYEEEERQRGNFPDRFSGHQFPNYSSELNVNALLLGDSALYLCASSLTGYEQYFGPGTRLTVT.